The sequence of this T cell receptor (beta chain) was determined in a study of OX40 agonist ivuxolimab in advanced cancers. The protocol was immunoSEQ multiplex PCR, while the TCRdb copy is restricted to in-frame clones and leaves out a portion. The sample yields approximately 73,000 clones, around nine tenths seen once. CDR3 length: 14 amino acids. V lost 3 bases and J lost 7; bases outside the gene matches: 8. Germline V lookup: CDR1 GTSNPN, CDR2 SVGIG (reference sequence). The TCR sequence derives from an adult with an advanced solid tumor such as melanoma, head and neck, liver or kidney cancer. This chain connects TRBV30 to TRBJ2-1; 8 bases are shared with TRBD2. Sequencing used CD4+ or CD8+ T cells sorted from blood, obtained in a trial of the OX40 agonist ivuxolimab. The CDR3 loop is CAWSGGAGANEQFF. The CDR3 coding sequence is TGTGCCTGGAGCGGGGGAGCGGGGGCGAATGAGCAGTTCTTC.